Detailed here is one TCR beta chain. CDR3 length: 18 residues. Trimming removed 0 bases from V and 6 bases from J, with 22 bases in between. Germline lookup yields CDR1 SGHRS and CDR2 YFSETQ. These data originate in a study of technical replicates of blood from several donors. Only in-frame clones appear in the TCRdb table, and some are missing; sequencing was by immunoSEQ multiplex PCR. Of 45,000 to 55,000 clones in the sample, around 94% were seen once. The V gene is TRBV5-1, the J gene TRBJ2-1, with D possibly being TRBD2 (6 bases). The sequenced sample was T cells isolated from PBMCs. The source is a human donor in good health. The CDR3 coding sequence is TGCGCCAGCAGCTTGGAGGGAGCCACGACTAGGATGGGCAATGAGCAGTTCTTC. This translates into CASSLEGATTRMGNEQFF.